The 25 T cell receptor beta chains reported below all come from one sample, sequenced in a study of blood T cell repertoires in COVID-19. The method was immunoSEQ multiplex PCR; TCRdb's version includes in-frame clones alone and lacks a portion of them. The sample yields some 140,000 clones, about three quarters seen once. What was sequenced was peripheral blood. Receptor source: a man older than 75 with acute or convalescent COVID-19.

The chain joins TRBV4-2 to TRBJ1-1; the D gene is possibly TRBD1 (5 bases). The ends were cut back, 1 base at V and 0 bases at J, with 12 bases in the middle. The CDR3 covers 16 residues. Germline assignment: CDR1 LGHNA and CDR2 YNFKEQ. The CDR3 bases are TGTGCCAGCAGCCAAGGAGTGACAGCCATGAACACTGAAGCTTTCTTT. Its protein product is CASSQGVTAMNTEAFF.

For the CDR3, the DNA is TGTGCCAGCAGCCAAGTTCCAGCGGGGGGGCGGGAGACCCAGTACTTC. It encodes CASSQVPAGGRETQYF. The chain employs TRBV3-1 (or the pseudogene TRBV3-2) and TRBJ2-5; 10 bases are shared with TRBD2. The V segment lost 1 base and the J segment 5 bases; nucleotides outside the gene matches: 7. The CDR3 spans 16 residues. The V gene's germline CDR1 is LGHDT and CDR2 YNNKEL (reference sequence).

V usage is TRBV10-3 and J usage is TRBJ1-5; 7 bases agree with TRBD1. CDR1 and CDR2 (germline): ENHRY, SYGVKD. The CDR3 is made up of 14 amino acids. V lost 3 bases, J lost 4 bases, and 3 bases stayed unmatched. Written as DNA, the CDR3 is TGTGCCATCAGTGAAGGACAGGCTAATCAGCCCCAGCATTTT. This translates into CAISEGQANQPQHF.

Remarks on this clone: Within the sample, other DNA sequences also encode this same CDR3. The rearrangement joins TRBV3-1 (or the pseudogene TRBV3-2) to TRBJ1-4, with a tentative D call TRBD1 (5 bases). Germline V gives CDR1 LGHDT, CDR2 YNNKEL (reference sequence). The CDR3 covers 15 residues. Trimming removed 3 bases at V and 1 base at J, with 9 bases between. Here the CDR3 reads CASSHRVETNEKLFF. CDR3 nucleotide sequence: TGTGCCAGCAGCCACAGGGTCGAAACTAATGAAAAACTGTTTTTT.

This clone was seen a handful of times. CDR3 in amino acids: CASSSLGQGADTQYF. CDR3 DNA: TGTGCCAGCAGCTCCCTAGGGCAGGGGGCAGATACGCAGTATTTT. This sequence joins TRBV7-8 and TRBJ2-3; 7 bases align to TRBD1. This CDR3 has 15 amino acids. V was clipped by 4 bases and J by 4 bases; unmatched bases: 8. Germline CDR1 is SGHVS and CDR2 is FQNEAQ.

The rearrangement uses TRBV4-2 and TRBJ2-7, with D perhaps matching TRBD1 (6 bases). The germline V and J ends were trimmed by 1 base and 0 bases, with 10 bases remaining between them. CDR3 length: 15 amino acids. The germline gives CDR1 LGHNA, CDR2 YNFKEQ. The chain's CDR3 is CASSQAPDSSYEQYF. The CDR3 DNA reads as TGTGCCAGCAGCCAAGCCCCGGACAGCTCCTACGAGCAGTACTTC.

The gene calls are TRBV7-2 and TRBJ2-5; D may be TRBD2 (6 bases). Germline assignment: CDR1 SGHTA and CDR2 FQGNSA. CDR3 length: 13 amino acids. Trimming cost V 2 bases and J 4 bases, with 8 bases left between them. The CDR3 coding sequence is TGTGCCAGCAGCTTAAGGAGGGGAGAGACCCAGTACTTC. It codes for CASSLRRGETQYF.

The chain is built from TRBV6-2 or TRBV6-3 and TRBJ2-7; maybe TRBD1 (5 bases). Trimming left V 3 bases short and J 4 bases short, with 7 bases between. The CDR3 extends over 12 amino acids. CDR1 and CDR2 from the germline V gene are MNHEY and SVGEGT. The CDR3 protein is CASSYRQYEQYF. The DNA of the CDR3 is TGTGCCAGCAGTTATCGACAGTACGAGCAGTACTTC.

The V call is TRBV6-5, the J call TRBJ1-1, with a weak D call TRBD1 (6 bases). This CDR3 comprises 14 residues. Germline V gene lookup returns CDR1 MNHEY and CDR2 SVGAGI. With 8 bases removed from V and 7 bases from J, the gap between germline ends came to 20 bases. This CDR3 is CASGDRPGVIEAFF. The DNA for the CDR3 is TGTGCCAGCGGAGACCGACCAGGGGTCATTGAAGCTTTCTTT.

This chain links TRBV28 with TRBJ2-7; D is unresolved. The CDR3 has 14 residues. Looked up from germline, CDR1 is MDHEN and CDR2 is SYDVKM. The V gene lost 3 bases and the J gene lost 5 bases, with 14 bases spanning the gap. The CDR3 sequence: CASSLPTPTHEQYF. The DNA of the CDR3 is TGTGCCAGCAGTTTGCCGACTCCTACGCACGAGCAGTACTTC.

The gene calls are TRBV6-6 and TRBJ2-5, with 11 bases identical to TRBD1. V lost 2 bases, J lost 1 base, and 3 bases stayed unmatched. CDR1 and CDR2 from the germline V gene are MNHNY and SVGAGI (reference sequence). The CDR3 runs to 16 residues. The CDR3 DNA reads TGTGCCAGCAGTTACGGGACAGGGGGTTCCCAAGAGACCCAGTACTTC. It translates to CASSYGTGGSQETQYF.

V usage is TRBV19 and J usage is TRBJ1-4, with D uncertain. In germline, CDR1 is LNHDA, CDR2 SQIVND (reference sequence). The V gene lost 4 bases and the J gene lost 0 bases, with 6 bases spanning the gap. The CDR3 contains 14 residues. The CDR3 loop is CASSRRTTNEKLFF. The CDR3 nucleotides are TGTGCCAGTAGTAGGCGGACAACTAATGAAAAACTGTTTTTT.

The chain has TRBV2 and TRBJ2-7; D is possibly TRBD2 (6 bases). The CDR3 length is 14 residues. Germline CDR1 reads SNHLY; CDR2 reads FYNNEI. V lost 7 bases to trimming and J lost 5 bases, with 18 bases between them. The CDR3 DNA is TGTGCCAGCACTCCGGGACTCCGGAGGGACGAGCAGTACTTC. It specifies CASTPGLRRDEQYF.

The chain employs TRBV4-2 and TRBJ1-1, with D possibly TRBD1 on 6 matching bases. Germline-derived CDR1 and CDR2 are LGHNA and YNFKEQ. This CDR3 is built from 14 residues. V was trimmed by 2 bases and J by 2 bases, leaving 9 bases between them. CDR3 DNA: TGTGCCAGCAGCCAAACGGACAGAAACACTGAAGCTTTCTTT. It is translated as CASSQTDRNTEAFF.

V and J are TRBV7-2 and TRBJ2-3; 10 positions agree with TRBD1. Germline V CDR1 and CDR2: SGHTA, FQGNSA. The CDR3 spans 16 residues. V shed 1 base and J 4 bases; nucleotides not matched to a gene: 5. CDR3 nucleotide sequence: TGTGCCAGCAGCTTAGATGGACAGGGGGTGGCAGATACGCAGTATTTT. Translation gives CASSLDGQGVADTQYF. The complete variable domain, with remaining parts taken from reference TRBV7-2 and TRBJ2-3, reads GAGVSQSPSNKVTEKGKDVELRCDPISGHTALYWYRQSLGQGLEFLIYFQGNSAPDKSGLPSDRFSAERTGGSVSTLTIQRTQQEDSAVYLCASSLDGQGVADTQYFGPGTRLTVL.

This clone has just a few counts. This chain joins TRBV5-6 and TRBJ1-6; D perhaps matches TRBD1 (5 bases). V was cut by 4 bases and J by 10 bases, with 12 bases left in between. The CDR3 spans 13 residues. Germline-derived CDR1 and CDR2 are SGHDT and YYEEEE. The CDR3 is CASSPRVLSPLHF. In nucleotides, the CDR3 is TGTGCCAGCAGCCCCAGGGTTCTGTCACCCCTCCACTTT.

The chain couples TRBV28 to TRBJ1-1, with D maybe TRBD1 (6 bases). This CDR3 region has 12 residues. V was trimmed by 2 bases and J by 12 bases, leaving 13 bases between them. The germline gives CDR1 MDHEN, CDR2 SYDVKM. The CDR3 nucleotides are TGTGCCAGCAGTTTAAGGTCAGGGGTGACTTTCTTT. It is translated as CASSLRSGVTFF. The whole variable domain, filled in from reference TRBV28 and TRBJ1-1, reads DVKVTQSSRYLVKRTGEKVFLECVQDMDHENMFWYRQDPGLGLRLIYFSYDVKMKEKGDIPEGYSVSREKKERFSLILESASTNQTSMYLCASSLRSGVTFFGQGTRLTVV.

The rearrangement uses TRBV7-9 and TRBJ2-6, with 7 positions matching TRBD1. The CDR3 covers 18 residues. Trimming cost V 5 bases and J 1 base; bases outside gene matches: 11. Germline CDR1 and CDR2: SEHNR and FQNEAQ (reference sequence). DNA of the CDR3: TGTGCCAGCAGCCGAGGGAAGGGGGCGGAATCTGGGGCCAACGTCCTGACTTTC. This encodes CASSRGKGAESGANVLTF.

V usage is TRBV19 and J usage is TRBJ1-4; 7 nucleotides agree with TRBD1. CDR3 length: 16 residues. Germline-derived CDR1 and CDR2 are LNHDA and SQIVND (reference sequence). V shed 3 bases, J shed 7 bases, and the junction held 11 bases outside the gene matches. The CDR3 reads CASSMARQGTVEKLFF. The CDR3 nucleotides are TGTGCCAGTAGTATGGCGAGACAGGGAACGGTTGAAAAACTGTTTTTT. Using reference TRBV19 and TRBJ1-4 for the parts outside the CDR3, the full variable domain is DGGITQSPKYLFRKEGQNVTLSCEQNLNHDAMYWYRQDPGQGLRLIYYSQIVNDFQKGDIAEGYSVSREKKESFPLTVTSAQKNPTAFYLCASSMARQGTVEKLFFGSGTQLSVL.

The gene calls are TRBV10-3 and TRBJ2-1, with TRBD1 as a possible D gene (6 bases). CDR3 length equals 12 residues. The germline gives CDR1 ENHRY, CDR2 SYGVKD. V lost 4 bases, J lost 9 bases, and 10 bases lay in between. Here the CDR3 reads CAISGGQAEQFF. The DNA for the CDR3 is TGTGCCATCAGTGGGGGGCAGGCTGAGCAGTTCTTC.

The chain joins TRBV7-2 to TRBJ1-4, with D maybe TRBD1 (6 bases). The CDR3 is 14 residues long. Germline loops: CDR1 SGHTA, CDR2 FQGNSA. The V end was cut by 1 base, the J end by 7 bases, with 10 bases between. Here the CDR3 reads CASSLGGRGEKLFF. Here the CDR3 DNA reads TGTGCCAGCAGCTTAGGGGGCAGGGGTGAAAAACTGTTTTTT.

The chain links TRBV4-1 to TRBJ2-3; TRBD2 matches at 15 bases. Germline CDR1 reads MGHRA; CDR2 reads YSYEKL. V was clipped by 0 bases and J by 2 bases; unmatched bases: 6. The CDR3 runs to 19 residues. Here the CDR3 reads CASSQDEGLAGGATDTQYF. The DNA of the CDR3 is TGCGCCAGCAGCCAAGATGAGGGACTAGCGGGGGGAGCCACAGATACGCAGTATTTT.

This chain uses TRBV7-2 with TRBJ1-3; no reliable D call. Germline CDR1 is SGHTA and CDR2 is FQGNSA. Trimming removed 1 base at V and 0 bases at J, with 4 bases between. The CDR3 sequence is 14 residues long. This chain's CDR3 is CASSLVDSGNTIYF. The CDR3 region has the DNA TGTGCCAGCAGCTTAGTAGACTCTGGAAACACCATATATTTT.

This chain connects TRBV2 to TRBJ2-2; 10 bases are a match to TRBD1. The V segment lost 11 bases and the J segment 5 bases; nucleotides outside the gene matches: 8. Germline V gene sequence: CDR1 SNHLY, CDR2 FYNNEI. The CDR3 is 14 amino acids. The CDR3, as DNA: TGTGCCTCCCGGGACAGGGGAACGACCGGGGAGCTGTTTTTT. Protein sequence: CASRDRGTTGELFF.

This clone came up a few times. The genes are TRBV11-2 and TRBJ2-5; no firm D call. The CDR3 is 12 amino acids. Germline CDR1 is SGHAT and CDR2 is FQNNGV. Between the trimmed V and J ends, which lost 7 bases and 5 bases, there was a span of 11 bases. The CDR3 loop reads CASMGRRETQYF. The CDR3 DNA sequence: TGTGCCAGCATGGGTCGGCGGGAGACCCAGTACTTC. Together with reference TRBV11-2 and TRBJ2-5, the CDR3 gives the full variable domain: EAGVAQSPRYKIIEKRQSVAFWCNPISGHATLYWYQQILGQGPKLLIQFQNNGVVDDSQLPKDRFSAERLKGVDSTLKIQPAKLEDSAVYLCASMGRRETQYFGPGTRLLVL.